Listed here are 2 T cell receptor beta chains from one sample, sequenced in a study of blood T cell repertoires in COVID-19. The table came from immunoSEQ multiplex PCR; TCRdb's copy has only in-frame clones and leaves some out. The sample contains more than 200,000 clones, 88% of which appear only once. Source material: peripheral blood. The source of these receptors is a man in his 70s with acute or convalescent COVID-19.

The chain is built from TRBV7-8 and TRBJ1-4, with TRBD1 identical over 7 bases. V trimming: 6 bases; J trimming: 7 bases; junction bases outside the gene matches: 8. The CDR3 loop spans 14 amino acids. Germline V gene sequence: CDR1 SGHVS, CDR2 FQNEAQ. The CDR3 nucleotides are TGTGCCAGCAGAATAACAGGGGTCGCTGAAAAACTGTTTTTT. It yields the protein CASRITGVAEKLFF.

The gene calls are TRBV5-1 and TRBJ2-1; TRBD1 matches 10 bases. The CDR3 contains 15 residues. Germline loops: CDR1 SGHRS, CDR2 YFSETQ. The J segment lost 6 bases and the V segment lost 0 bases, leaving 3 bases of the junction unmatched. The CDR3 here is CASSLGGQGFNEQFF. The DNA for the CDR3 is TGCGCCAGCAGCTTGGGGGGACAGGGGTTCAATGAGCAGTTCTTC.